Below, one T cell receptor beta chain is given with its context. What it recognizes is unknown. TCRdb re-derived calls from the 5' RACE reads in MiXCR, one entry per CDR3 protein. The profile shows roughly 310,000 distinct CDR3 sequences, about 15% of them singletons. This entry is derived from a study of T-cell memory formation after mild COVID-19. Turning to the study itself: TCR clustering was largely donor specific.

The germline V gene encodes CDR1 LGHNA and CDR2 YNFKEQ. Trimming removed 4 bases from V and 7 bases from J, with 10 bases in between. CDR3 size: 13 residues. Findings and limits, study-wide: Still unconfirmed is whether the second-wave clones peaking on day 37 recognized SARS-CoV-2.

Sequenced sample: PBMCs or a T cell subset sorted from them (not recorded which). The sequence came from a man in his late teens or twenties who had mild COVID-19 (a few samples of this study predate the infection). Cell type and time point are not known. The gene calls are TRBV4-2 and TRBJ2-2; D unclear. The CDR3 here is CASSPFGDGELFF. The CDR3 DNA sequence: TGTGCCAGCAGCCCGTTCGGAGACGGGGAGCTGTTTTTT.